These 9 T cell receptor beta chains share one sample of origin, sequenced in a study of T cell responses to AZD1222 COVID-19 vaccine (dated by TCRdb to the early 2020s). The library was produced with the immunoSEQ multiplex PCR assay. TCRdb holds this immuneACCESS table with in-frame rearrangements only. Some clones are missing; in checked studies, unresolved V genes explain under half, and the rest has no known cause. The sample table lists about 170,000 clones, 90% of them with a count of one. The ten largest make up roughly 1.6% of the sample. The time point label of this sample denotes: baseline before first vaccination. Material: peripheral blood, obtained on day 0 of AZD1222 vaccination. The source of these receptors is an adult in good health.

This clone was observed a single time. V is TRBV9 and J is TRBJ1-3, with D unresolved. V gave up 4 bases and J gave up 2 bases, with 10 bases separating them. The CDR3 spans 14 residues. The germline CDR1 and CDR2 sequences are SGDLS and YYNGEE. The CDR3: CASSPGDTGNTIYF. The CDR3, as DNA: TGTGCCAGCAGCCCAGGTGATACTGGAAACACCATATATTTT.

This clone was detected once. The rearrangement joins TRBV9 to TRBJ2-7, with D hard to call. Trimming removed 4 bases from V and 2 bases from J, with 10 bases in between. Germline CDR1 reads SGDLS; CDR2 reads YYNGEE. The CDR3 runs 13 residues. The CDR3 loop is CASSPDGPYEQYF. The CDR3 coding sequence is TGTGCCAGCAGCCCCGACGGCCCCTACGAGCAGTACTTC.

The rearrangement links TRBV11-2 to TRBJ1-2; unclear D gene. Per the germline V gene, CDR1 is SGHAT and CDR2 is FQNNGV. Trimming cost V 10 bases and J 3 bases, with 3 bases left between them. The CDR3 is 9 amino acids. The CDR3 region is CATDYGYTF. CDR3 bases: TGTGCCACAGACTATGGCTACACCTTC. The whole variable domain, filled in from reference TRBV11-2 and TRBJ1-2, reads EAGVAQSPRYKIIEKRQSVAFWCNPISGHATLYWYQQILGQGPKLLIQFQNNGVVDDSQLPKDRFSAERLKGVDSTLKIQPAKLEDSAVYLCATDYGYTFGSGTRLTVV.

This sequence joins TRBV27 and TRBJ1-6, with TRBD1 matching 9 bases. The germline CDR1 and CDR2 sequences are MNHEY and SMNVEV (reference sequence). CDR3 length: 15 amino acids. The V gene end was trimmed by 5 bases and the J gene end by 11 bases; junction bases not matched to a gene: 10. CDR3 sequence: CASSPGGQGGTPLHF. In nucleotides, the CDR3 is TGTGCCAGCAGTCCGGGGGGACAGGGAGGGACACCCCTCCACTTT.

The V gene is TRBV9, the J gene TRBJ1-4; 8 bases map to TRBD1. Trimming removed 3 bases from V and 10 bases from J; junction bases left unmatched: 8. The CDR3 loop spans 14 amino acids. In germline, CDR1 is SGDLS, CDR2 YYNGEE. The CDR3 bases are TGTGCCAGCAGCGCCCAGGGGGCGCCGGGAAAACTGTTTTTT. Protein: CASSAQGAPGKLFF.

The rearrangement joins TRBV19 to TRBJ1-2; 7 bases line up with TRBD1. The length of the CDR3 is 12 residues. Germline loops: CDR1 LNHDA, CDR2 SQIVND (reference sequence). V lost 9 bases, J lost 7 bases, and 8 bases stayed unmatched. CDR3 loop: CASVGTALGYTF. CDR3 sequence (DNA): TGTGCCAGCGTCGGGACAGCCCTTGGCTACACCTTC.

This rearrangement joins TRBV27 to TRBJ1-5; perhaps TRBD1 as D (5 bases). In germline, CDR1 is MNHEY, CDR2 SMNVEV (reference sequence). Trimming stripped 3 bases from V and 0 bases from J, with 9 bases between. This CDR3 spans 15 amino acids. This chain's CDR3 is CASSLGRHSNQPQHF. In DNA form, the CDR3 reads TGTGCCAGCAGTTTGGGACGGCATAGCAATCAGCCCCAGCATTTT.

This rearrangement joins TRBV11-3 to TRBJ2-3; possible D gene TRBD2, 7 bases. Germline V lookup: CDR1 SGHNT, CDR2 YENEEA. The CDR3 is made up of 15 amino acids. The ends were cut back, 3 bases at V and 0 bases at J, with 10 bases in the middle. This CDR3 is CASSFGGASTDTQYF. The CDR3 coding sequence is TGTGCCAGCAGCTTTGGGGGGGCAAGCACAGATACGCAGTATTTT. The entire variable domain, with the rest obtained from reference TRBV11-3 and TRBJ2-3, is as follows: EAGVVQSPRYKIIEKKQPVAFWCNPISGHNTLYWYLQNLGQGPELLIRYENEEAVDDSQLPKDRFSAERLKGVDSTLKIQPAELGDSAVYLCASSFGGASTDTQYFGPGTRLTVL.

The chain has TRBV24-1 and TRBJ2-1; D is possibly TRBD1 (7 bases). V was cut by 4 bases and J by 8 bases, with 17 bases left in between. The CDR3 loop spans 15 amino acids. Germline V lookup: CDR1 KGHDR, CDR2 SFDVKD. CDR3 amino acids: CATSDPGGPFYEQFF. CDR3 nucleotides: TGTGCCACCAGTGACCCAGGGGGGCCCTTTTATGAGCAGTTCTTC.